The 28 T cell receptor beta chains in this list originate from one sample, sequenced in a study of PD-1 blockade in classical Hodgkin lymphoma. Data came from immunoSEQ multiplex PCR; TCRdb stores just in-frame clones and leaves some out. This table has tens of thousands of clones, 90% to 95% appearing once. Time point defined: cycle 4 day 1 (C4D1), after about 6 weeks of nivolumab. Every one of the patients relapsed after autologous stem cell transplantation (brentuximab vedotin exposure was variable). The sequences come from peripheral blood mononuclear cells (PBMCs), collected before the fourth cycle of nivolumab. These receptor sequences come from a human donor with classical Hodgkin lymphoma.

Written as DNA, the CDR3 is TGTGCCAGCAGCGGAACAAATTCGAACACCGGGGAGCTGTTTTTT. This sequence encodes CASSGTNSNTGELFF. The chain recombines TRBV5-6 with TRBJ2-2; D not resolved. The germline gives CDR1 SGHDT, CDR2 YYEEEE. The CDR3 is 15 residues long. V was clipped by 4 bases and J by 0 bases, with 10 bases between them.

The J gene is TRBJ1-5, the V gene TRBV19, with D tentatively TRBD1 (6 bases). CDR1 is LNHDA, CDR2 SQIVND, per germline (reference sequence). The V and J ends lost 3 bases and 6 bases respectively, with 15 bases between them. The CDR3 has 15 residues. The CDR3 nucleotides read TGTGCCAGTAGTATCCCGGTAAGGGGGAGTCAGCCCCAGCATTTT. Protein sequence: CASSIPVRGSQPQHF.

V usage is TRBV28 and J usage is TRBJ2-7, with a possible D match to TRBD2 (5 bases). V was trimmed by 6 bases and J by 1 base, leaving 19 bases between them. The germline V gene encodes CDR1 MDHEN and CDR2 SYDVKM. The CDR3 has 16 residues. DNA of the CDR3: TGTGCCAGCAGACGAGGGTCAGAAGAAAAATCCTACGAGCAGTACTTC. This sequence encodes CASRRGSEEKSYEQYF. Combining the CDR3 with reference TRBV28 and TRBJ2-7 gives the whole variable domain DVKVTQSSRYLVKRTGEKVFLECVQDMDHENMFWYRQDPGLGLRLIYFSYDVKMKEKGDIPEGYSVSREKKERFSLILESASTNQTSMYLCASRRGSEEKSYEQYFGPGTRLTVT.

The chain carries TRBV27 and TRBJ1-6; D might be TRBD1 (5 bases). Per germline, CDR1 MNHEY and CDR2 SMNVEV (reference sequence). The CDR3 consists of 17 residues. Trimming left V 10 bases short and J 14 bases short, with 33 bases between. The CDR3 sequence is CATFHGLGPNEVLTLHF. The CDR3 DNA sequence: TGTGCCACTTTCCACGGGCTGGGACCGAATGAGGTATTGACCCTCCACTTT.

The CDR3 protein is CAISLVAGSTDTQYF. The CDR3 DNA sequence: TGTGCCATCAGCCTAGTAGCTGGGAGCACAGATACGCAGTATTTT. The chain carries TRBV10-3 and TRBJ2-3; D call uncertain. CDR1 and CDR2 (germline): ENHRY, SYGVKD. V was shortened by 6 bases and J by 0 bases, with 13 bases between the two germline ends. This CDR3 is 15 amino acids long.

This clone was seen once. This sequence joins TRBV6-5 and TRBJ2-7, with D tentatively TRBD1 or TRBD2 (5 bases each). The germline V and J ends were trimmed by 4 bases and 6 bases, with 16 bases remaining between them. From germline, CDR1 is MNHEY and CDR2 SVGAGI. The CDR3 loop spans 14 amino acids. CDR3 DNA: TGTGCCAGCAGTTCCGTGAGGGGCCGAGGCGAGCAGTACTTC. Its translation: CASSSVRGRGEQYF.

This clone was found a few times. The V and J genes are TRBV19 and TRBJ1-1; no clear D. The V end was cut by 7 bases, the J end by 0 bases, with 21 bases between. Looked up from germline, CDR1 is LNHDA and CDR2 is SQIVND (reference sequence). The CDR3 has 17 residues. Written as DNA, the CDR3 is TGTGCCAGTACCCTGATGGGCGGCTTTCCACTGAACACTGAAGCTTTCTTT. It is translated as CASTLMGGFPLNTEAFF.

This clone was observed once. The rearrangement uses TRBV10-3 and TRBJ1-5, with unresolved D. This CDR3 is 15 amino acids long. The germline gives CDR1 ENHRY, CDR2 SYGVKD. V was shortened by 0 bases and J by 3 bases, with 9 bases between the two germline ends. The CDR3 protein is CAISESRENNQPQHF. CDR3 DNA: TGTGCCATCAGTGAGTCCCGGGAGAACAATCAGCCCCAGCATTTT.

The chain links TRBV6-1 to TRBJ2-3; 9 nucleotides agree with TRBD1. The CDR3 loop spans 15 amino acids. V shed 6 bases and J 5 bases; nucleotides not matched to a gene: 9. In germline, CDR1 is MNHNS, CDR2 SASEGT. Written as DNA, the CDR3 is TGTGCCAGCAGCAGAAGACAGGGGGACGGAGATACGCAGTATTTT. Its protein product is CASSRRQGDGDTQYF.

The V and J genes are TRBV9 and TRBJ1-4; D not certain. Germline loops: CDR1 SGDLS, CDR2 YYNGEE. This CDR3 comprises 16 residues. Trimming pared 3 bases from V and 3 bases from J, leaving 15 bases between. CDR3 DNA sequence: TGTGCCAGCAGCGCCTCAGGCAATAGTGCTAATGAAAAACTGTTTTTT. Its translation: CASSASGNSANEKLFF.

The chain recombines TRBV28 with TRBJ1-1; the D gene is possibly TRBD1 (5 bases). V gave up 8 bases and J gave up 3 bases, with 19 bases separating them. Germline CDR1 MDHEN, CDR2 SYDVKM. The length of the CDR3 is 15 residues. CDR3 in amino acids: CASGGSRVEYTEAFF. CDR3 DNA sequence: TGTGCCAGCGGAGGGTCCAGGGTGGAGTACACTGAAGCTTTCTTT.

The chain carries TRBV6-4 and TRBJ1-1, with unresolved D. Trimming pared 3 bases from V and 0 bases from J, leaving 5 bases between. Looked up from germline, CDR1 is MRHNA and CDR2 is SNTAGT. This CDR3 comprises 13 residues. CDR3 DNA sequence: TGTGCCAGCAGTGAACAGTTGAACACTGAAGCTTTCTTT. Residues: CASSEQLNTEAFF.

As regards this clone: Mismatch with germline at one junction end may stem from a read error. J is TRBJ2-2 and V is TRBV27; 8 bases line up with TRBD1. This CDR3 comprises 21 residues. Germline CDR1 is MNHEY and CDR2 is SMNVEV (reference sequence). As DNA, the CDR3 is TGTGCCAGCAGTTTAAAAAGACAGGGGCGACTCCTTGTCCGCGAACACCGGGGAGCTGTTTTT. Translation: CASSLKRQGRLLVREHRGAVF.

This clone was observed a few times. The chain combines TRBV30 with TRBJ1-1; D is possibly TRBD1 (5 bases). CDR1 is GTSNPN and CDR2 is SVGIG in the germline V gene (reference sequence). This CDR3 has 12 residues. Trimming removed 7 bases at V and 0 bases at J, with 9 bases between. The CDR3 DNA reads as TGTGCCTTCAGGGTCATGAACACTGAAGCTTTCTTT. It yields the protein CAFRVMNTEAFF.

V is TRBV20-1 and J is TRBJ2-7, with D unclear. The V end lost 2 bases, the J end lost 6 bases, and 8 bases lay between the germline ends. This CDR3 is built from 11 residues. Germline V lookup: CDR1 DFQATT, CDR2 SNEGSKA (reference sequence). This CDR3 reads CSARPSFEQYF. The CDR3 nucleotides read TGCAGTGCTAGACCCTCGTTCGAGCAGTACTTC.

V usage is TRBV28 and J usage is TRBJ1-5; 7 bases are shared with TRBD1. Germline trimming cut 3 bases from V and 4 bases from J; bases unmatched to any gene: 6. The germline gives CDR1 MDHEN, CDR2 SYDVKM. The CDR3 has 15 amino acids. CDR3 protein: CASSFSGGLNQPQHF. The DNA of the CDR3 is TGTGCCAGCAGTTTTTCAGGGGGTCTTAATCAGCCCCAGCATTTT.

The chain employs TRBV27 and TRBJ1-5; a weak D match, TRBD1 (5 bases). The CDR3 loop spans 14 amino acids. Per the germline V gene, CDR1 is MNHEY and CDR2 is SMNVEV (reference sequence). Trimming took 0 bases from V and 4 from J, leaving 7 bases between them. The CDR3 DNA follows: TGTGCCAGCAGTTTATCGTGGGGGAATCAGCCCCAGCATTTT. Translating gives CASSLSWGNQPQHF.

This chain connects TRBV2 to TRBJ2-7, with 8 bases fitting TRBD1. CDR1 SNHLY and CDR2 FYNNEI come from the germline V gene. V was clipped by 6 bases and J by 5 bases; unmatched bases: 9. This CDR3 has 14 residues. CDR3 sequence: CASRPDRVGNEQYF. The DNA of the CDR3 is TGTGCCAGCAGACCGGACAGGGTCGGGAACGAGCAGTACTTC.

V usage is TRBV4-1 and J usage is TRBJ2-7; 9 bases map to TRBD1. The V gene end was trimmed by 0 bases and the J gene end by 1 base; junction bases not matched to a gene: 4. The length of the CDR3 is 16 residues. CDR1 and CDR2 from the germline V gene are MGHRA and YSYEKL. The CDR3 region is CASSQEGTGMSYEQYF. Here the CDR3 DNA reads TGCGCCAGCAGCCAAGAGGGGACAGGGATGTCCTACGAGCAGTACTTC.

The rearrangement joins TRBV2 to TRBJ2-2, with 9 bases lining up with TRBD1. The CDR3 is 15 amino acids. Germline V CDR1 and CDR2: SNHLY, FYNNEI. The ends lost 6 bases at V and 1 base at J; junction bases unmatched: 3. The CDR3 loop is CASRWGQGNTGELFF. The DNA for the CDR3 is TGTGCCAGCAGGTGGGGACAGGGGAACACCGGGGAGCTGTTTTTT.

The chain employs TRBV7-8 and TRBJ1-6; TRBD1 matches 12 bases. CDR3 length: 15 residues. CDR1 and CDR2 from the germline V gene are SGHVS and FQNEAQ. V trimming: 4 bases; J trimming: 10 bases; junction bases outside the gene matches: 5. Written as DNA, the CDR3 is TGTGCCAGCAGCTGGGGACAGGGGGCATCATCACCCCTCCACTTT. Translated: CASSWGQGASSPLHF.

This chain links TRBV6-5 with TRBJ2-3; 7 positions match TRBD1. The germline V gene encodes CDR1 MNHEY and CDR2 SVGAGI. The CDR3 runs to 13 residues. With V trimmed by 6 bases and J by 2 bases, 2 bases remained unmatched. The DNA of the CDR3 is TGTGCCAGCAGGGGACAGCACACAGATACGCAGTATTTT. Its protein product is CASRGQHTDTQYF.

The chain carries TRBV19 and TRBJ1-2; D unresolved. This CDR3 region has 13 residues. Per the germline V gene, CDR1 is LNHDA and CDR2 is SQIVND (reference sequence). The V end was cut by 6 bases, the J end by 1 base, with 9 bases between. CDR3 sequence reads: CASRKTDNYGYTF. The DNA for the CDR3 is TGTGCCAGTAGGAAAACAGATAACTATGGCTACACCTTC. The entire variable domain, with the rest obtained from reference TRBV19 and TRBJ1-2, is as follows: DGGITQSPKYLFRKEGQNVTLSCEQNLNHDAMYWYRQDPGQGLRLIYYSQIVNDFQKGDIAEGYSVSREKKESFPLTVTSAQKNPTAFYLCASRKTDNYGYTFGSGTRLTVV.

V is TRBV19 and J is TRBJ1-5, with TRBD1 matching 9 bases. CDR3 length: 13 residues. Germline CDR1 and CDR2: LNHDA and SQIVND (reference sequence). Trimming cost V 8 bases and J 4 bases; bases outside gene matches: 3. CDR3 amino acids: CASSDRGNQPQHF. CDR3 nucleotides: TGTGCCAGTTCGGACAGGGGAAATCAGCCCCAGCATTTT.

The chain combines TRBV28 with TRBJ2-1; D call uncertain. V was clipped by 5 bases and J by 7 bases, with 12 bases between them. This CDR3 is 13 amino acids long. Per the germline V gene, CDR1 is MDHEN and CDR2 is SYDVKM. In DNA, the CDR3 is TGTGCCAGCAGTCCTGGAATGGCAAATGAGCAGTTCTTC. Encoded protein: CASSPGMANEQFF.

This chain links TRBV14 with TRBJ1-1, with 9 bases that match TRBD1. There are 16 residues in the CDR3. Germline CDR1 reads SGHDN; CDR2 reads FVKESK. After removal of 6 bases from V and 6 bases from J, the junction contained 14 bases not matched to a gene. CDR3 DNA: TGTGCCAGCAGACCATACCGGACAGGGGATTTTTCTGAAGCTTTCTTT. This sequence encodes CASRPYRTGDFSEAFF. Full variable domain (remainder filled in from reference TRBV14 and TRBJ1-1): EAGVTQFPSHSVIEKGQTVTLRCDPISGHDNLYWYRRVMGKEIKFLLHFVKESKQDESGMPNNRFLAERTGGTYSTLKVQPAELEDSGVYFCASRPYRTGDFSEAFFGQGTRLTVV.

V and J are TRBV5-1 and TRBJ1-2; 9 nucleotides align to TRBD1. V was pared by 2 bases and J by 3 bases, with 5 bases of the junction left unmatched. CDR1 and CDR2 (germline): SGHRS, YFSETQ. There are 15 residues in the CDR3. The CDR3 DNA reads TGCGCCAGCAGCTTAGGACAGGGGAGGGACTATGGCTACACCTTC. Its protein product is CASSLGQGRDYGYTF. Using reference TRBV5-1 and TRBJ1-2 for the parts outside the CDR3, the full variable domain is KAGVTQTPRYLIKTRGQQVTLSCSPISGHRSVSWYQQTPGQGLQFLFEYFSETQRNKGNFPGRFSGRQFSNSRSEMNVSTLELGDSALYLCASSLGQGRDYGYTFGSGTRLTVV.

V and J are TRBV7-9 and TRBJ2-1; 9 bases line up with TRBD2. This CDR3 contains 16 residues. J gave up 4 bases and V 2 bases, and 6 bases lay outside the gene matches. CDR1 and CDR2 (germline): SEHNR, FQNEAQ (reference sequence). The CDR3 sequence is CASSLYAGGLYNEQFF. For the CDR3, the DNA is TGTGCCAGCAGCTTATATGCGGGGGGGCTTTACAATGAGCAGTTCTTC.